A selection of T cell receptor beta chains follows, all from one sample in a study of human T cells and chemical hapten exposure. TCRdb analysed the 5' RACE reads with MiXCR anew, one entry per CDR3 protein. The sample has roughly 120,000 distinct CDR3 sequences; 19% are singletons. These receptors came from a human donor in good health. Both conserved end residues are part of each CDR3. Fields, in order: J gene, V gene, CDR3 protein.

TRBJ2-1	TRBV5-1	CASRTSGTVYNEQFF
TRBJ1-4	TRBV7-9	CASSSYPRLAANEKLFF
TRBJ1-6	TRBV6-1	CASDPTDNSPLHF
TRBJ2-3	TRBV28	CASSSPLGEGTDTQYF
TRBJ2-5	TRBV25-1	CASSPHGNQETQYF
TRBJ2-1	TRBV12-3/TRBV12-4	CASIPWGAGGLLDEQFF
TRBJ2-3	TRBV25-1	CASSRRQATSTDTQYF
TRBJ1-3	TRBV20-1	CSASQTGAPGSGNTIYF
TRBJ2-7	TRBV27	CASSLIGGLPGTSGRTWEQYF
TRBJ2-5	TRBV6-5	CASSSRAQGAWETQYF
TRBJ2-5	TRBV28	CASSLEGLDPAETQYF
TRBJ2-3	TRBV6-7	CASSYSFLVGNDTQYF
TRBJ2-1	TRBV20-1	CSAISSGGYNEQFF
TRBJ2-4	TRBV5-5	CASSLDSGGPINIQYF
TRBJ2-3	TRBV11-2	CASSPLVAGVVQYF
TRBJ2-7	TRBV9	CASGVEDEQYF
TRBJ1-5	TRBV29-1	CSVVVSNQPQHF
TRBJ2-1	TRBV7-8	CASSLGLGSGNEQFF
TRBJ2-3	TRBV20-1	CCGQGDTDTQYF
TRBJ2-2	TRBV12-3/TRBV12-4	CASSRQGGLTGELFF
TRBJ1-5	TRBV5-6	CASSLGGASNQPQHF
TRBJ2-1	TRBV6-5	CASSRSTSGSGNEQFF
TRBJ1-5	TRBV27	CASSQTAGPQHF
TRBJ1-5	TRBV28	CASSLARGQYSNQPQHF
TRBJ2-6	TRBV29-1	CSVEVWGRGKGGANVLTF
TRBJ2-5	TRBV11-2	CASGPWRGQETQYF
TRBJ2-6	TRBV7-3	CASSPSLGGANVLTF
TRBJ1-4	TRBV19	CASKFFARDVEKLFF
TRBJ2-5	TRBV2	CASSDPRLRQGRETQYF
TRBJ2-5	TRBV25-1	CASSLRGVTSGGSETQYF
TRBJ1-6	TRBV30	CAWSVRGANSPLHF
TRBJ2-1	TRBV9	CASSVGGGQGKYEQFF
TRBJ2-1	TRBV4-1	CASSHPWGREGRSSYNEQFF
TRBJ2-5	TRBV6-5	CASSQIRTGKKTQYF
TRBJ2-3	TRBV9	CASSQFGLAGRTSTDTQYF
TRBJ2-7	TRBV12-3/TRBV12-4	CASSPGARGEQYF
TRBJ2-3	TRBV12-3/TRBV12-4	CASRESRTDTQYF
TRBJ2-3	TRBV2	CASSDGGDTQYF
TRBJ2-3	TRBV6-5	CASSYASGRFADTQYF
TRBJ2-3	TRBV29-1	CSVEGFSGRASDTQYF
TRBJ2-5	TRBV2	CASRAGTSGSQETQYF